This entry lists 32 T cell receptor beta chains sequenced from one sample in a study of blood T cell repertoires in COVID-19. Repertoires were generated with immunoSEQ multiplex PCR, while TCRdb's copy carries only in-frame clones and drops some. The sample has about 23,000 clones; approximately 94% are singletons. The sample was peripheral blood. These receptors were taken from a woman between 50 and 59 years old with active COVID-19.

The chain couples TRBV10-3 to TRBJ1-5, with TRBD1 matching over 9 bases. Germline V gene lookup returns CDR1 ENHRY and CDR2 SYGVKD. The ends lost 0 bases at V and 6 bases at J; junction bases unmatched: 9. The CDR3 is made up of 17 amino acids. CDR3 bases: TGTGCCATCAGTGAGTCCCCAACAGGGGGCATGGGTCAGCCCCAGCATTTT. This sequence encodes CAISESPTGGMGQPQHF.

This chain connects TRBV18 to TRBJ1-2; the match to TRBD1 covers 7 bases. Per germline, CDR1 KGHSH and CDR2 LQKENI. V lost 4 bases and J lost 0; bases outside the gene matches: 5. The CDR3 consists of 15 residues. The CDR3 here is CASSLEGATNYGYTF. The DNA for the CDR3 is TGTGCCAGCTCACTCGAGGGGGCTACTAACTATGGCTACACCTTC.

This rearrangement joins TRBV4-1 to TRBJ2-5, with a possible D match to TRBD2 (5 bases). The germline V gene encodes CDR1 MGHRA and CDR2 YSYEKL. The germline V and J ends were trimmed by 1 base and 5 bases, with 5 bases remaining between them. This CDR3 has 12 amino acids. CDR3 DNA sequence: TGCGCCAGCAGCCAAGGAGGGGAGACCCAGTACTTC. Its translation is CASSQGGETQYF.

This clone has a single count. The chain has TRBV6-5 and TRBJ1-4; D is unclear. The CDR3 runs 14 residues. Trimming pared 8 bases from V and 7 bases from J, leaving 17 bases between. Germline lookup yields CDR1 MNHEY and CDR2 SVGAGI. The CDR3 region has the DNA TGTGCCAGCCGCCGAGCGGACCCCTTTGAAAAACTGTTTTTT. As protein: CASRRADPFEKLFF.

J is TRBJ1-1 and V is TRBV2; 7 nucleotides match TRBD1. The V gene's germline CDR1 is SNHLY and CDR2 FYNNEI. Trimming removed 5 bases from V and 1 base from J; junction bases left unmatched: 7. The CDR3 is 15 amino acids. CDR3 sequence: CASSSQTGWNTEAFF. In DNA, the CDR3 is TGTGCCAGCAGTTCACAGACAGGGTGGAACACTGAAGCTTTCTTT.

The table lists this clone with a count of one. The chain has TRBV5-1 and TRBJ1-3; D remains ambiguous. Germline V gene sequence: CDR1 SGHRS, CDR2 YFSETQ. V was pared by 0 bases and J by 4 bases, with 8 bases between. The CDR3 length is 14 residues. In DNA form, the CDR3 reads TGCGCCAGCAGCTTGGGGCCAACAGGAAACACCATATATTTT. Its protein product is CASSLGPTGNTIYF.

The chain recombines TRBV5-6 with TRBJ2-7; D may be TRBD2 (5 bases). Germline-derived CDR1 and CDR2 are SGHDT and YYEEEE. Between the trimmed V and J ends, which lost 3 bases and 7 bases, there was a span of 17 bases. The CDR3 contains 14 residues. CDR3 protein: CASSSPQGGSEQYF. In nucleotides, the CDR3 is TGTGCCAGCAGCTCACCCCAAGGCGGGTCGGAGCAGTACTTC.

This clone has just one count. The rearrangement joins TRBV5-1 to TRBJ2-5; 10 positions match TRBD1. CDR1 and CDR2 (germline): SGHRS, YFSETQ. The CDR3 runs to 18 residues. Trimming cost V 4 bases and J 5 bases; bases outside gene matches: 17. CDR3 amino acids: CASSGGPRQGARDETQYF. CDR3 DNA: TGCGCCAGCAGCGGGGGCCCACGACAGGGGGCGCGGGATGAGACCCAGTACTTC.

The V and J genes are TRBV6-5 and TRBJ1-2; 7 positions agree with TRBD1. Germline loops: CDR1 MNHEY, CDR2 SVGAGI. The CDR3 length is 15 residues. The ends lost 7 bases at V and 2 bases at J; junction bases unmatched: 10. The DNA for the CDR3 is TGTGCCAGCACGGGAGGGGACAGCCTAAACTATGGCTACACCTTC. Translating gives CASTGGDSLNYGYTF.

The chain couples TRBV12-2 to TRBJ2-3; the table's D gene call, TRBD2, was not cross checked with the DNA. TRBV12-2 is recorded as a pseudogene. This CDR3 spans 19 amino acids. The CDR3: CASRLDYLKTSRSTDTQYF. DNA of the CDR3: TGTGCAAGTCGCTTAGACTATCTTAAGACTAGCCGAAGCACAGATACGCAGTATTTT.

The rearrangement links TRBV28 to TRBJ2-1, with 7 positions matching TRBD2. The junction had 13 bases not matched to a gene; V was cut back by 3 bases and J by 5 bases. Germline values: CDR1 MDHEN, CDR2 SYDVKM. This CDR3 is 17 amino acids long. CDR3 protein: CASSFAQGGSGHNEQFF. CDR3 DNA: TGTGCCAGCAGTTTTGCCCAGGGCGGGAGCGGCCACAATGAGCAGTTCTTC.

Here the CDR3 reads CASSPVEGGPNNEQFF. Here the CDR3 DNA reads TGTGCCAGCTCACCGGTTGAGGGGGGGCCTAACAATGAGCAGTTCTTC. The gene calls are TRBV18 and TRBJ2-1, with D maybe TRBD2 (7 bases). Trimming left V 3 bases short and J 5 bases short, with 17 bases between. The CDR3 is 16 residues long. The V gene's germline CDR1 is KGHSH and CDR2 LQKENI.

The gene calls are TRBV27 and TRBJ2-7; 7 bases are a match to TRBD2. The ends lost 6 bases at V and 2 bases at J; junction bases unmatched: 7. The CDR3 is 14 residues long. Looked up from germline, CDR1 is MNHEY and CDR2 is SMNVEV (reference sequence). DNA of the CDR3: TGTGCCAGCAGCCCAGCGGGATCTACCTACGAGCAGTACTTC. As protein: CASSPAGSTYEQYF.

The CDR3 nucleotides read TGTGCCAGCAGTCAGACTAGCGGGAGAACAGATACGCAGTATTTT. Encoded protein: CASSQTSGRTDTQYF. The chain joins TRBV3-1 (or the pseudogene TRBV3-2) to TRBJ2-3, with 12 bases fitting TRBD2. After removal of 6 bases from V and 3 bases from J, the junction contained 4 bases not matched to a gene. There are 15 residues in the CDR3. Germline CDR1 and CDR2: LGHDT and YNNKEL (reference sequence).

The gene calls are TRBV5-1 and TRBJ2-5; D might be TRBD1 (6 bases). The V gene lost 4 bases and the J gene lost 5 bases, with 15 bases spanning the gap. Germline-derived CDR1 and CDR2 are SGHRS and YFSETQ. This CDR3 spans 14 amino acids. The CDR3 DNA sequence: TGCGCCAGCAGCCAAAACAGGGTTCAGGAGACCCAGTACTTC. It translates to CASSQNRVQETQYF.

This chain uses TRBV3-1 (or the pseudogene TRBV3-2) with TRBJ2-2, with D hard to call. The germline V gene encodes CDR1 LGHDT and CDR2 YNNKEL (reference sequence). V was cut by 0 bases and J by 6 bases, with 8 bases left in between. The CDR3 totals 14 residues. The CDR3 is CASSQDLTSGELFF. The CDR3 region has the DNA TGTGCCAGCAGCCAAGACCTGACATCCGGGGAGCTGTTTTTT.

The CDR3 sequence is CASSQRGGLGEKLFF. CDR3 nucleotide sequence: TGCGCCAGCAGCCAAAGGGGGGGCCTCGGGGAAAAACTGTTTTTT. The chain has TRBV4-1 and TRBJ1-4; the D gene is possibly TRBD1 (6 bases). V lost 2 bases, J lost 8 bases, and 15 bases lay in between. The CDR3 spans 15 residues. Germline CDR1 reads MGHRA; CDR2 reads YSYEKL.

This clone was seen once. This chain joins TRBV28 and TRBJ2-1, with D perhaps TRBD1 (6 bases). Germline V gives CDR1 MDHEN, CDR2 SYDVKM. This CDR3 region has 16 residues. The V end lost 5 bases, the J end lost 3 bases, and 17 bases lay between the germline ends. CDR3 residues: CASSARGRGIYNEQFF. For the CDR3, the DNA is TGTGCCAGCAGTGCCCGCGGCAGGGGTATCTACAATGAGCAGTTCTTC.

The gene calls are TRBV6-5 and TRBJ2-5, with D tentatively TRBD2 (5 bases). The V and J ends lost 3 bases and 5 bases respectively, with 10 bases between them. The CDR3 extends over 13 amino acids. Germline V gene sequence: CDR1 MNHEY, CDR2 SVGAGI. This CDR3 is CASSYGLEETQYF. The CDR3 DNA is TGTGCCAGCAGTTATGGACTGGAGGAGACCCAGTACTTC.

The chain links TRBV6-5 to TRBJ1-4; 7 bases are shared with TRBD1. This CDR3 contains 13 residues. CDR1 MNHEY and CDR2 SVGAGI come from the germline V gene. Trimming at V came to 6 bases and at J to 3 bases, leaving 1 base not matched to a gene. The CDR3 DNA sequence: TGTGCCAGCAGGACAGGGTCTAATGAAAAACTGTTTTTT. It yields the protein CASRTGSNEKLFF.

The gene calls are TRBV15 and TRBJ2-6; no reliable D call. Germline CDR1 LNHNV, CDR2 YYDKDF (reference sequence). CDR3 size: 17 residues. Trimming took 0 bases from V and 4 from J, leaving 13 bases between them. The CDR3 nucleotides read TGTGCCACCAGCAGAGAGGAGCTGGCTCTGGGGGCCAACGTCCTGACTTTC. Amino acids: CATSREELALGANVLTF. Combining the CDR3 with reference TRBV15 and TRBJ2-6 gives the whole variable domain DAMVIQNPRYQVTQFGKPVTLSCSQTLNHNVMYWYQQKSSQAPKLLFHYYDKDFNNEADTPDNFQSRRPNTSFCFLDIRSPGLGDTAMYLCATSREELALGANVLTFGAGSRLTVL.

The chain links TRBV7-9 to TRBJ2-7; no clear D gene. The CDR3 is made up of 15 amino acids. Germline lookup yields CDR1 SEHNR and CDR2 FQNEAQ (reference sequence). Trimming cost V 5 bases and J 2 bases, with 16 bases left between them. The CDR3 DNA reads as TGTGCCAGCAGCCGCGACACGACCCTCCCCTACGAGCAGTACTTC. Translating it yields CASSRDTTLPYEQYF.

Note on this clone: Other DNA variants within this sample encode the same CDR3. The CDR3 region has the DNA TGTGCCAGCAGTGGTGATGGTCAAACAACCGGGCCCCTCCACTTT. Translation gives CASSGDGQTTGPLHF. This chain links TRBV25-1 with TRBJ1-6; D uncertain. This CDR3 spans 15 amino acids. The V gene's germline CDR1 is MGHDK and CDR2 SYGVNS. Trimming took off 4 bases at V and 13 bases at J, with 20 bases between the two ends.

The chain is built from TRBV24-1 and TRBJ2-1; 11 bases align to TRBD2. Germline V lookup: CDR1 KGHDR, CDR2 SFDVKD. The CDR3 has 18 residues. V was clipped by 1 base and J by 1 base; unmatched bases: 5. In nucleotides, the CDR3 is TGTGCCACCAGTGATTTCGGGCTAGCGGGAGGATCCTACAATGAGCAGTTCTTC. Its translation: CATSDFGLAGGSYNEQFF.

The chain couples TRBV9 to TRBJ2-7; D is uncertain. The CDR3 has 14 residues. CDR1 is SGDLS and CDR2 is YYNGEE in the germline V gene. V lost 0 bases and J lost 3, with 10 bases in between. CDR3 in amino acids: CASSVDDSSYEQYF. Here the CDR3 DNA reads TGTGCCAGCAGCGTAGATGATAGCAGCTACGAGCAGTACTTC.

The chain joins TRBV3-1 (or the pseudogene TRBV3-2) to TRBJ1-6; a possible D gene is TRBD1 (6 bases). V was cut by 8 bases and J by 9 bases, with 14 bases left in between. CDR1 is LGHDT and CDR2 is YNNKEL in the germline V gene (reference sequence). This CDR3 comprises 13 residues. As DNA, the CDR3 is TGTGCCAGCGGCGAGGGAGGGGGTTCACCCCTCCACTTT. This codes for CASGEGGGSPLHF.

The gene calls are TRBV9 and TRBJ2-1, with 9 bases fitting TRBD2. Germline V gene data show CDR1 as SGDLS and CDR2 as YYNGEE. The V segment lost 1 base and the J segment 10 bases; nucleotides outside the gene matches: 6. This CDR3 spans 14 amino acids. CDR3 amino acids: CASSVRAGGPEQFF. The DNA of the CDR3 is TGTGCCAGCAGCGTAAGGGCGGGAGGGCCAGAGCAGTTCTTC.

The chain employs TRBV5-4 and TRBJ1-5, with TRBD1 as a possible D gene (5 bases). The V end was cut by 4 bases, the J end by 1 base, with 18 bases between. The germline V gene encodes CDR1 SGHNT and CDR2 YYREEE (reference sequence). The CDR3 has 17 amino acids. The CDR3 DNA reads TGTGCCAGCAGCCAAACTGGGGCGGGAGACAGCAATCAGCCCCAGCATTTT. Its protein product is CASSQTGAGDSNQPQHF.

The chain joins TRBV4-1 to TRBJ2-1; 11 nucleotides match TRBD2. Trimming removed 2 bases from V and 6 bases from J; junction bases left unmatched: 6. Per the germline V gene, CDR1 is MGHRA and CDR2 is YSYEKL. The length of the CDR3 is 16 residues. The CDR3 coding sequence is TGCGCCAGCAGCCAACTCGGGACTAGCGGTTCCAATGAGCAGTTCTTC. This translates into CASSQLGTSGSNEQFF.

The V call is TRBV27, the J call TRBJ2-3; maybe TRBD1 (5 bases). The CDR3 sequence is 15 residues long. Per germline, CDR1 MNHEY and CDR2 SMNVEV (reference sequence). Trimming removed 7 bases from V and 1 base from J, with 15 bases in between. The CDR3 is CASTLRGIRTDTQYF. The DNA of the CDR3 is TGTGCCAGCACTCTTAGGGGCATTCGCACAGATACGCAGTATTTT.

The gene calls are TRBV27 and TRBJ1-2; a weak D match, TRBD1 (6 bases). CDR3 size: 16 residues. Germline CDR1 is MNHEY and CDR2 is SMNVEV (reference sequence). Between the trimmed V and J ends, which lost 5 bases and 7 bases, there was a span of 23 bases. The CDR3: CASSIRGGLGMGGYTF. CDR3 in DNA: TGTGCCAGCAGTATCCGGGGGGGGCTTGGAATGGGTGGCTACACCTTC.

The chain links TRBV28 to TRBJ1-1; TRBD1 is a possible D gene (6 bases). This CDR3 contains 14 residues. V dropped 5 bases and J dropped 2 bases, with 12 bases sitting between them. Germline V gives CDR1 MDHEN, CDR2 SYDVKM. The CDR3 spells CASSTQGQNTEAFF. In nucleotides, the CDR3 is TGTGCCAGCAGTACACAGGGACAAAACACTGAAGCTTTCTTT.